The source of this T cell receptor (beta chain) is a study of OX40 agonist ivuxolimab in advanced cancers. Study background: Of mixed ages from roughly 23 to 80 and averaging 60 years, the group was 65% to 85% male. Of the participants, roughly 40% had some prior anti-PD-1, anti-PD-L1 or anti-CTLA-4 therapy, which was allowed. General study points: Expanded peripheral T-cell antigen specificity went undetermined.

TCRdb keeps only in-frame clones here, not all; method: immunoSEQ multiplex PCR. The repertoire holds around 13,000 clones, over 60% seen once, with under 30% in the top ten. Between the trimmed V and J ends, which lost 5 bases and 1 base, there was a span of 13 bases. Germline CDR1 and CDR2: SEHNR and FQNEAQ (reference sequence). The CDR3 runs to 15 residues. Of note for this clone: Its antigen remains unidentified.

This specimen consisted of CD4+ or CD8+ T cells sorted from blood, obtained in a trial of the OX40 agonist ivuxolimab. V gene TRBV7-9 combines with J gene TRBJ2-3; no reliable D call. The sequence was collected from an adult with an advanced solid tumor such as melanoma, head and neck, liver or kidney cancer. For the CDR3, the DNA is TGTGCCAGCAGCCCCACTCAGAAAGGCACAGATACGCAGTATTTT. Its protein product is CASSPTQKGTDTQYF.